This T cell receptor (beta chain) is drawn from a study of T cell changes during pregnancy in multiple sclerosis. Profiling relied on immunoSEQ multiplex PCR, and the TCRdb table lists in-frame clones only, not all of them. The table lists some 130,000 clones, about 96% of them singletons. Per germline, CDR1 PRHDT and CDR2 FYEKMQ (reference sequence). J gave up 3 bases and V 3 bases, and 5 bases lay outside the gene matches. CDR3 length: 17 residues. This sample comprised peripheral blood, obtained after pregnancy. The V and J genes are TRBV13 and TRBJ2-3, with 14 positions matching TRBD2. This receptor was taken from a female donor with multiple sclerosis, enrolled in a pregnancy study. The CDR3 is CASSFRLAGGQTDTQYF. CDR3 DNA sequence: TGTGCCAGCAGCTTTCGACTAGCGGGAGGGCAGACAGATACGCAGTATTTT.